This TCR beta chain was recorded in a study of cytomegalovirus exposure and HLA in healthy donors. A multiplex PCR was run with 60 Vbeta primers and 13 Jbeta primers. Measured with immunoSEQ multiplex PCR; TCRdb has only the in-frame clones, and not every one. Among some 90,000 clones, more than 75% were seen once, and the ten largest hold roughly 25%. Findings and caveats of the study: Presence/absence results assume similar sequencing depth per donor, which may not hold. As a later analysis revealed, the rate of TCR association differed by HLA locus, with DRB1 most and HLA-C fewest.

Regarding this clone: No antigen is known for it.

From germline, CDR1 is SGHRS and CDR2 YFSETQ. CDR3 length: 15 amino acids. V shed 5 bases and J 1 base; nucleotides not matched to a gene: 5. The chain has TRBV5-1 and TRBJ2-1, with TRBD1 identical over 8 bases. The TCR was taken from a woman in her forties or fifties in good health and CMV-seropositive. The specimen sequenced was PBMCs. The DNA of the CDR3 is TGCGCCAGCAGTTCGGACAGGGCTTCCTACAATGAGCAGTTCTTC. Its translation is CASSSDRASYNEQFF.